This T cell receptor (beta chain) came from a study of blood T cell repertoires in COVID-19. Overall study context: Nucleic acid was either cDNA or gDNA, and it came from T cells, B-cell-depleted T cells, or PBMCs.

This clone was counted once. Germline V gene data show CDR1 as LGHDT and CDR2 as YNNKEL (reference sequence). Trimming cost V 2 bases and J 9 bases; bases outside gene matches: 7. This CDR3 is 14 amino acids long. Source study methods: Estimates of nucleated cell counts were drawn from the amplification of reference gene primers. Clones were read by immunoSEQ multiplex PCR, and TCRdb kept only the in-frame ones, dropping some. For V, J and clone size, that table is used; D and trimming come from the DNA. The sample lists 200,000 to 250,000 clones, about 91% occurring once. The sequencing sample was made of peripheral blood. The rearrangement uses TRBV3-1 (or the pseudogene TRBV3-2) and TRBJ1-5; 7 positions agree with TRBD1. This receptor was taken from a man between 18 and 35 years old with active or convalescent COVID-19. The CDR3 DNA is TGTGCCAGCAGCCAACGGCCAGGGGGATGGCCCCAGCATTTT. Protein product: CASSQRPGGWPQHF.